This is a list of T cell receptor beta chains from one sample in a study of T cell repertoires in cytomegalovirus infection. One entry per CDR3 protein results from TCRdb running MiXCR on the reads. The sample has roughly 200,000 distinct CDR3 sequences, 38% seen once; the top ten hold 55% to 70%. No antigens are known for them. The input for sequencing was CD8+ T cells from cultured PBMCs, taken from culture after CMV antigen stimulation. The receptors were sampled from a human donor in good health (CMV status not recorded). Some clones in this sample may be carry-over from other donors' samples. Each CDR3 is given with its conserved first and last residue. The order of the fields is V gene, clone size, J gene, D gene, CDR3 protein, CDR3 DNA. D genes are given only for firm matches. Clone size, where shown, is once, few, many, or a class for clones that have expanded.

TRBV27,once,TRBJ2-7,TRBD2,CASSPGLALYYEQYF,TGTGCCAGCAGTCCCGGACTAGCGCTGTATTACGAGCAGTACTTC
TRBV11-3,NA,TRBJ2-1,TRBD2,CASSPREGEASEQFF,TGTGCCAGCAGCCCCCGGGAGGGGGAGGCTAGTGAGCAGTTCTTC
TRBV2,NA,TRBJ2-5,TRBD2,CASSVGLAGGETQYF,TGTGCCAGCAGTGTGGGACTAGCGGGAGGAGAGACCCAGTACTTC
TRBV14,NA,TRBJ2-1,TRBD2,CASSPRTSGRANNEQFF,TGTGCCAGCAGCCCCAGGACTAGCGGGAGGGCTAACAATGAGCAGTTCTTC
TRBV15,few,TRBJ2-1,TRBD2,CATSTGTSGIYEQFF,TGTGCCACCAGCACCGGGACTAGCGGGATCTATGAGCAGTTCTTC
TRBV7-2,many,TRBJ2-3,NA,CASSIHRDSPRDTQYF,TGTGCCAGCAGCATTCACCGGGACTCGCCTCGGGATACGCAGTATTTT
TRBV28,NA,TRBJ2-1,TRBD2,CASNPSRLAGDYEQFF,TGTGCCAGCAACCCCTCCCGGCTAGCGGGAGACTATGAGCAGTTCTTC
TRBV14,NA,TRBJ2-1,NA,CASSQDNYDEQFF,TGTGCCAGCAGCCAAGATAACTACGATGAGCAGTTCTTC
TRBV27,NA,TRBJ2-3,TRBD2,CASSFGIAGTTDTQYF,TGTGCCAGCAGTTTCGGGATAGCGGGGACCACAGATACGCAGTATTTT
TRBV6-5,NA,TRBJ1-4,TRBD1,CASSLSGQGPTNEKLFF,TGTGCCAGCAGTCTCTCGGGACAGGGTCCAACTAATGAAAAACTGTTTTTT
TRBV12-3/TRBV12-4,NA,TRBJ1-5,TRBD1,CASSFRRGQEQPQHF,TGTGCCAGCAGTTTTCGCAGGGGGCAAGAACAGCCCCAGCATTTT
TRBV28,NA,TRBJ2-5,NA,CASRTSSLQETQYF,TGTGCCAGCAGAACTAGCAGTCTCCAAGAGACCCAGTACTTC
TRBV2,NA,TRBJ1-4,NA,CASSDYIQGRLDEKLFF,TGTGCCAGCAGTGATTACATACAGGGTCGGCTCGATGAAAAACTGTTTTTT
TRBV14,NA,TRBJ1-2,NA,CASSQDLGRDYGYTF,TGTGCCAGCAGCCAAGACTTGGGACGGGACTATGGCTACACCTTC
TRBV12-3/TRBV12-4,once,TRBJ2-5,NA,CASRAVETQYF,TGTGCCAGCAGAGCTGTAGAGACCCAGTACTTC
TRBV7-2,NA,TRBJ2-7,TRBD1,CASSQGAGDEQYF,TGTGCCAGCAGCCAGGGGGCAGGGGACGAGCAGTACTTC
TRBV11-2,once,TRBJ1-1,NA,CASRKEVVAFF,TGTGCCAGCAGAAAGGAGGTTGTAGCTTTCTTT
TRBV7-3,NA,TRBJ1-2,TRBD1,CASSLEGQGSGYTF,TGTGCCAGCAGCTTAGAGGGACAGGGGAGCGGCTACACCTTC
TRBV7-3,NA,TRBJ2-5,NA,CASSLRWGPQETQYF,TGTGCCAGCAGCCTCCGATGGGGGCCTCAAGAGACCCAGTACTTC
TRBV13,NA,TRBJ2-7,TRBD2,CASRLAGGRDEQYF,TGTGCCAGCCGATTAGCGGGAGGACGGGACGAGCAGTACTTC
TRBV20-1,NA,TRBJ1-5,TRBD1,CSARGGGRGQPQHF,TGCAGTGCTAGAGGAGGGGGCAGGGGACAGCCCCAGCATTTT
TRBV7-9,NA,TRBJ1-2,NA,CASSPQALYGYTF,TGTGCCAGCAGCCCACAGGCCCTATATGGCTACACCTTC
TRBV27,many,TRBJ2-7,TRBD2,CASGLAGAYEQYF,TGTGCCAGTGGACTAGCGGGAGCCTACGAGCAGTACTTC
TRBV20-1,NA,TRBJ1-5,NA,CSARDRGGNRQPQHF,TGCAGTGCTAGAGATCGAGGGGGGAATCGTCAGCCCCAGCATTTT
TRBV7-6,NA,TRBJ1-5,NA,CASSLPSTELHF,TGTGCCAGCAGCTTACCTTCGACAGAGCTGCATTTT
TRBV7-4,NA,TRBJ1-2,NA,CASSLEVPGAYGYTF,TGTGCCAGCAGCTTAGAGGTTCCAGGGGCTTACGGCTACACCTTC
TRBV6-1,many,TRBJ1-4,TRBD1,CASSEDGQELRLIVATNEKLFF,TGTGCCAGCAGTGAAGACGGACAGGAGCTAAGGCTCATCGTGGCAACTAATGAAAAACTGTTTTTT
TRBV7-9,few,TRBJ1-4,NA,CASSPGVWGRNEKLFF,TGTGCCAGCAGTCCAGGGGTCTGGGGAAGAAATGAAAAACTGTTTTTT
TRBV12-3/TRBV12-4,NA,TRBJ2-7,TRBD1,CASSQGQIPHYEQYF,TGTGCCAGCAGCCAGGGACAGATTCCCCACTACGAGCAGTACTTC
TRBV7-3,NA,TRBJ2-1,TRBD2,CASSLSGGTYNEQFF,TGTGCCAGCAGCTTAAGCGGGGGTACCTACAATGAGCAGTTCTTC
TRBV6-6,NA,TRBJ1-1,NA,CASSQQVWADKNTEAFF,TGTGCCAGCAGTCAACAAGTTTGGGCAGACAAGAACACTGAAGCTTTCTTT
TRBV29-1,once,TRBJ2-7,TRBD2,CSVGGLAGAVQYF,TGCAGCGTTGGAGGACTAGCGGGAGCGGTGCAGTACTTC
TRBV11-3,few,TRBJ2-5,NA,CASSARAGQETQYF,TGTGCCAGCAGCGCTCGGGCGGGACAAGAGACCCAGTACTTC
TRBV5-4,NA,TRBJ2-1,TRBD2,CASSLASGRVDEQFF,TGTGCCAGCAGCTTGGCTAGCGGGAGGGTCGATGAGCAGTTCTTC
TRBV7-8,many,TRBJ2-7,TRBD2,CASSIRGLAGELSYEQYF,TGTGCCAGCAGTATTAGGGGACTAGCGGGAGAATTATCCTACGAGCAGTACTTC
TRBV7-4,NA,TRBJ2-7,TRBD2,CASSLVSSGTYEQYF,TGTGCCAGCAGCTTAGTTTCTAGCGGGACCTACGAGCAGTACTTC
TRBV19,NA,TRBJ2-6,NA,CASSTGYSGANVLTF,TGTGCCAGTAGTACCGGGTATTCTGGGGCCAACGTCCTGACTTTC
TRBV11-2,NA,TRBJ2-7,NA,CASSSQQARSYEQYF,TGTGCCAGCAGCTCCCAACAAGCACGGTCCTACGAGCAGTACTTC
TRBV25-1,few,TRBJ2-5,NA,CASSNGGYQETQYF,TGTGCCAGCAGTAATGGCGGTTATCAAGAGACCCAGTACTTC
TRBV10-3,few,TRBJ2-1,TRBD2,CAIRRGLAGGSYNEQFF,TGTGCCATCAGGAGGGGACTAGCGGGGGGGTCTTACAATGAGCAGTTCTTC
TRBV18,NA,TRBJ2-7,NA,CASSPGSRVPEQYF,TGTGCCAGCTCACCGGGTAGCAGGGTCCCCGAGCAGTACTTC
TRBV4-1,few,TRBJ1-2,NA,CASSQAPWEDYGYTF,TGCGCCAGCAGCCAAGCCCCCTGGGAGGACTATGGCTACACCTTC
TRBV7-2,few,TRBJ2-4,NA,CASRPPGAKNIQYF,TGTGCCAGCAGGCCGCCGGGGGCCAAAAACATTCAGTACTTC